This record concerns one T cell receptor (beta chain) sequence. This clone's antigen is unknown. Within one base of it there is no much larger clone, and no base qualities were kept. The sample originates from a study of metastatic and nonmetastatic thyroid tumors (dated by TCRdb to the early 2020s). About the investigation overall: For patients with malignant and with benign thyroid disease, the researchers compared repertoires between peripheral blood samples and tumor or nodule tissue samples. Here is what the overall study found, with its caveats: TCR beta diversity was reported as significantly higher in malignant tumors than in benign nodules, in both blood and tumor samples.

Library prep was done by PCR. Data came from an Illumina HiSeq 4000. High-throughput sequencing was used to profile the CDR3 region of the TCR beta-chain in every patient. Per the authors' processing: CDR3 differences across clinicopathological groups were used to build a classifier for discriminating distant-metastatic papillary thyroid cancer patients. The Shannon index was used to assess repertoire diversity, and the Morisita-Horn index was used to assess tumor-blood repertoire similarity. In TCRdb, the public reads were trimmed at Q25 with fastp and aligned with MiXCR, with productive beta chains retained. TCRdb, not the authors, supplied the V and J calls. The sample profile shows over 30,000 clones; about 19% of them were found once. Roughly 15% of the sample goes to the ten largest clones. No treatment had been received by any patient before thyroid surgery. Patient clinical samples collected from the early 2010s to the late 2010s were retrospectively analysed using T-cell receptor beta sequencing.

Sequences MNHEY (CDR1) and SVGAGI (CDR2) are obtained from the germline V gene. Here V drops 6 bases and J drops 1 base, and the junction holds 7 bases not matched to any gene. Measured from the cysteine to the phenylalanine, the CDR3 is 16 residues long. Only the CDR3 region is kept as DNA, spanning 48 bases read in frame from base 1. What was sequenced was tumor tissue. Recombination joined TRBV6-5 with TRBJ2-1; 9 central bases correspond to TRBD2. This receptor was identified in a female donor with papillary thyroid cancer or a benign thyroid nodule (not recorded which). Some clones in this sample may be carry-over from other donors' samples. The CDR3 reads CASSLAGAWSYNEQFF. The bases are TGTGCCAGCAGCTTAGCGGGAGCGTGGTCCTACAATGAGCAGTTCTTC.